Below, 6 T cell receptor beta chains from the same sample are listed, as sequenced in a study of blood T cell repertoires in COVID-19. The method was immunoSEQ multiplex PCR; TCRdb's version includes in-frame clones alone and lacks a portion of them. The profile shows about 220,000 clones, roughly 82% of them singletons. Sequencing input: peripheral blood. The receptors here all came from a man aged 50 to 60 with active or convalescent COVID-19.

The chain recombines TRBV11-2 with TRBJ2-6; tentatively, D is TRBD1 (6 bases). V was clipped by 2 bases and J by 4 bases, with 21 bases between them. Looked up from germline, CDR1 is SGHAT and CDR2 is FQNNGV. The CDR3 contains 19 residues. CDR3 bases: TGTGCCAGCAGCTTATTCCTCCCCAGGGGAGCGGCCGGGGCCAACGTCCTGACTTTC. It is translated as CASSLFLPRGAAGANVLTF.

The rearrangement links TRBV5-1 to TRBJ1-2; possible D gene TRBD1, 5 bases. CDR3 length: 14 amino acids. Germline V lookup: CDR1 SGHRS, CDR2 YFSETQ. V gave up 4 bases and J gave up 8 bases, with 18 bases separating them. This CDR3 is CASSARAGPWGYTF. CDR3 DNA: TGCGCCAGCAGCGCCCGGGCAGGGCCGTGGGGCTACACCTTC.

V is TRBV7-6 and J is TRBJ1-6; TRBD1 is a possible D gene (5 bases). V was cut by 5 bases and J by 8 bases, with 10 bases left in between. CDR3 length: 13 amino acids. Germline V gene lookup returns CDR1 SGHVS and CDR2 FNYEAQ. The CDR3 DNA reads TGTGCCAGCAGCCCAGACAGTTATTCACCCCTCCACTTT. Its protein product is CASSPDSYSPLHF.

The chain links TRBV7-2 to TRBJ2-3; 11 bases are a match to TRBD2. After removal of 3 bases from V and 0 bases from J, the junction contained 2 bases not matched to a gene. CDR3 length: 16 amino acids. Germline V gene sequence: CDR1 SGHTA, CDR2 FQGNSA. The CDR3 protein is CASSLTSGTSTDTQYF. CDR3 sequence (DNA): TGTGCCAGCAGCTTGACTAGCGGGACTAGCACAGATACGCAGTATTTT.

The chain links TRBV29-1 to TRBJ1-1; 7 bases map to TRBD1. CDR3 length equals 13 residues. Germline loops: CDR1 SQVTM, CDR2 ANQGSEA. With V trimmed by 5 bases and J by 0 bases, 3 bases remained unmatched. The CDR3, as DNA: TGCAGCGTTAGGGGACAGCTGAACACTGAAGCTTTCTTT. It is translated as CSVRGQLNTEAFF.

V and J are TRBV18 and TRBJ2-5, with D possibly TRBD1 on 5 matching bases. The CDR3 spans 15 residues. Germline V gene data show CDR1 as KGHSH and CDR2 as LQKENI. V was trimmed by 3 bases and J by 5 bases, leaving 16 bases between them. The CDR3 coding sequence is TGTGCCAGCTCACCCAGCAGGGTAGGGGTCGAGACCCAGTACTTC. It encodes CASSPSRVGVETQYF.